This TCR beta chain was retrieved from a study of shared clonotypes between healthy human individuals. Positive CCR7 selection of CD45RO-negative cells yielded the naive CD8 cells, and terminally differentiated effector memory CD45RA+ cells were excluded. Of note for this clone: The antigen remains undetermined.

General study findings and limits: Clonotype sharing among donors, it was expected, would be affected by sequencing depth. Memory subsets generally showed smaller estimated richness than naive subsets did.

The V gene's germline CDR1 is PRHDT and CDR2 FYEKMQ (reference sequence). This CDR3 spans 14 amino acids. The V and J ends lost 4 bases and 11 bases, in that order; junction bases with no gene match: 9. Libraries were prepared by immunoSEQ multiplex PCR; TCRdb keeps only in-frame clonotypes and omits some of them. The sample lists 1.5 million to 2.5 million clones; about 95% were seen once. The rearrangement uses TRBV13 and TRBJ2-3; 10 nucleotides align to TRBD1. The clonotype comes from a man between 18 and 29 years old in good health. The sample taken for sequencing was naive CD8+ T cells sorted from blood. CDR3 loop: CASSYGGTGDGQYF. The CDR3 DNA follows: TGTGCCAGCAGCTACGGTGGGACAGGGGATGGGCAGTATTTT.